This TCR beta chain was captured by sequencing in a study of CD8 T cells in ankylosing spondylitis. Construction of TCR beta libraries was performed using quantitative 5'-RACE with molecular barcodes. One entry per CDR3 protein results from TCRdb running MiXCR on the 5' RACE reads. The table lists about 240,000 distinct CDR3 sequences, over 8.5% of them singletons. The CDR3 sequence is 12 residues long. Trimming shortened V by 0 bases and J by 8 bases, and 7 bases separated the two germline ends. The germline V gene encodes CDR1 GTSNPN and CDR2 SVGIG (reference sequence). To note about this clonotype: Antigen: not known.

General study results and limits: Earlier literature documents some of the motif variants in reactive arthritis synovial fluid and blood.

This chain links TRBV30 with TRBJ1-4; D ambiguous. The TCR was taken from a male donor with ankylosing spondylitis or in good health (not recorded which). Source material: blood, either unsorted or a sorted T cell fraction (not recorded which). The CDR3 loop is CAWSVLSEKLFF. The CDR3, as DNA: TGTGCCTGGAGTGTCCTCAGCGAAAAACTGTTTTTT.